This T cell receptor (beta chain) was observed in a study of blood T cell repertoires in COVID-19. Study information: Acute-phase and convalescent COVID-19 samples originated in the United States, Italy and Spain. PBMCs, B-cell-depleted T cells, or T cells were the source of the cDNA or gDNA that made up the material.

The authors' processing: Reference gene primer amplification in the assay estimated nucleated cell counts. TCRdb's copy holds only in-frame clones and misses some; the assay was immunoSEQ multiplex PCR. For V, J and clone size, that table is used; D and trimming come from the DNA. The repertoire includes roughly 260,000 clones, just under 90% of them detected once, and 3.7% sits in the top ten. The CDR3 consists of 14 residues. The germline V gene encodes CDR1 LNHNV and CDR2 YYDKDF (reference sequence). V gave up 2 bases and J gave up 4 bases, with 8 bases separating them. This receptor was identified in a woman in her thirties or forties with acute or convalescent COVID-19. The chain joins TRBV15 to TRBJ2-2; D unresolved. Sequences were obtained from peripheral blood. CDR3 coding DNA: TGTGCCACCAGCAGAATAGCCGGCACCGGGGAGCTGTTTTTT. It encodes CATSRIAGTGELFF.